A single sample is the source of the 2 T cell receptor beta chains below, sequenced in a study of T cell responses to AZD1222 COVID-19 vaccine. Produced via immunoSEQ multiplex PCR; TCRdb's table is partial and in-frame only. The table lists some 150,000 clones, approximately 90% of them singletons. Sample: peripheral blood, taken on day 0 of AZD1222 vaccination. These receptors originate from an adult in good health.

The rearrangement links TRBV12-3 or TRBV12-4 to TRBJ1-5; D possibly corresponds to TRBD1 (5 bases). V dropped 10 bases and J dropped 7 bases, with 17 bases sitting between them. This CDR3 has 13 amino acids. Here the CDR3 reads CATREGGTQPQHF. The CDR3, as DNA: TGTGCCACCCGGGAGGGTGGGACCCAGCCCCAGCATTTT.

For this clone: No DNA is shown, since the ends of the CDR3 on it are uncertain; the CDR3 is the one TCRdb lists. This sequence joins TRBV5-8 and TRBJ1-5. Germline V gene lookup returns CDR1 SGHTS and CDR2 YDEGEE. The CDR3 is made up of 15 amino acids, end residues included. The CDR3: CASSTSGLRNQPQHF.